This T cell receptor beta chain is from a study of blood T cell repertoires in COVID-19. Study as a whole: The origin of the acute and convalescent COVID-19 samples was the United States, Italy and Spain. Nucleic acid was either cDNA or gDNA, and it came from T cells, B-cell-depleted T cells, or PBMCs.

Authors' methods: How many nucleated cells were present was estimated from reference gene primer amplification. Assay used: immunoSEQ multiplex PCR; TCRdb lists only in-frame clones, some missing. The DNA was the basis for D and trimming; V, J and clone size are from that table. The sample has roughly 66,000 clones; around 82% are singletons. Germline assignment: CDR1 LGHDT and CDR2 YNNKEL (reference sequence). There are 16 residues in the CDR3. V trimming: 3 bases; J trimming: 5 bases; junction bases outside the gene matches: 4. This receptor was identified in a woman aged 60-70 years with acute or convalescent COVID-19. Sequenced sample: peripheral blood. The chain uses TRBV3-1 (or the pseudogene TRBV3-2) and TRBJ2-2; 12 bases match TRBD2. The DNA for the CDR3 is TGTGCCAGCAGCCAGCCGACTAGCGGGGGTACCGGGGAGCTGTTTTTT. It translates to CASSQPTSGGTGELFF.